These 15 T cell receptor beta chains were all obtained from the same sample, sequenced in a study of human thymus T cells. From resections taken during corrective heart surgery, the thymus tissue was obtained. Sequenced by immunoSEQ multiplex PCR; TCRdb stores in-frame clones only, minus some. The sample consists of about 78,000 clones, just over 95% of them appearing once. The sequencing sample was made of thymus tissue. Source of these receptors: a boy under two years old with a congenital heart defect but otherwise immunologically healthy.

The chain combines TRBV7-9 with TRBJ2-1; the D gene could be TRBD1 or TRBD2 (8 bases each). V lost 2 bases and J lost 2, with 16 bases in between. The CDR3 length is 17 residues. CDR1 is SEHNR and CDR2 is FQNEAQ in the germline V gene (reference sequence). For the CDR3, the DNA is TGTGCCAGCAGCTTACAGGGGGCGGGAGGTACCTACAATGAGCAGTTCTTC. It is translated as CASSLQGAGGTYNEQFF.

In this sample, this clone turned up once. The chain combines TRBV5-6 with TRBJ2-7; D ambiguous. CDR1 is SGHDT and CDR2 is YYEEEE in the germline V gene. The CDR3 sequence is 15 residues long. Trimming removed 0 bases at V and 5 bases at J, with 15 bases between. The CDR3 DNA reads TGTGCCAGCAGCTTGGGAGGCCTTTTCGTGGACGAGCAGTACTTC. It is translated as CASSLGGLFVDEQYF.

The chain links TRBV21-1 to TRBJ2-7. TRBV21-1 has pseudogene status. The CDR3 runs 16 residues. CDR3 bases: TGTGCCAGCAGCAAAAGAACCCAGACTGGGCCATACGAGCAGTACTTC. It is translated as CASSKRTQTGPYEQYF.

The chain uses TRBV28 and TRBJ2-7, with D tentatively TRBD1 (6 bases). The length of the CDR3 is 13 residues. V shed 5 bases and J shed 3 bases, with 11 bases lying between them. In germline, CDR1 is MDHEN, CDR2 SYDVKM. CDR3 protein: CASSLTGNYEQYF. The CDR3 DNA is TGTGCCAGCAGTCTTACAGGGAACTACGAGCAGTACTTC. The variable domain in full, with the rest retrieved from reference TRBV28 and TRBJ2-7, is DVKVTQSSRYLVKRTGEKVFLECVQDMDHENMFWYRQDPGLGLRLIYFSYDVKMKEKGDIPEGYSVSREKKERFSLILESASTNQTSMYLCASSLTGNYEQYFGPGTRLTVT.

The rearrangement links TRBV7-6 to TRBJ2-5, with D unresolved. Trimming stripped 0 bases from V and 5 bases from J, with 10 bases between. The germline V gene encodes CDR1 SGHVS and CDR2 FNYEAQ. The CDR3 runs 14 residues. The chain's CDR3 is CASSLAPNEETQYF. The CDR3 DNA is TGTGCCAGCAGCTTAGCGCCGAATGAGGAGACCCAGTACTTC.

This chain links TRBV14 with TRBJ2-1, with 13 bases fitting TRBD2. The V gene's germline CDR1 is SGHDN and CDR2 FVKESK. CDR3 length: 18 amino acids. J was trimmed by 4 bases and V by 0 bases; bases with no gene match: 6. In DNA, the CDR3 is TGTGCCAGCAGCCAAGATTTCGGACTAGCGGGAGTTTACAATGAGCAGTTCTTC. It yields the protein CASSQDFGLAGVYNEQFF. Filled out from reference TRBV14 and TRBJ2-1, the complete variable domain reads EAGVTQFPSHSVIEKGQTVTLRCDPISGHDNLYWYRRVMGKEIKFLLHFVKESKQDESGMPNNRFLAERTGGTYSTLKVQPAELEDSGVYFCASSQDFGLAGVYNEQFFGPGTRLTVL.

This clone was detected only once. This rearrangement joins TRBV28 to TRBJ2-4; 10 bases map to TRBD2. After removal of 5 bases from V and 4 bases from J, the junction contained 5 bases not matched to a gene. This CDR3 spans 15 amino acids. Germline-derived CDR1 and CDR2 are MDHEN and SYDVKM. The CDR3 nucleotides read TGTGCCAGCAGTGGGAAAGCGGGAGGGAAAAACATTCAGTACTTC. Residues: CASSGKAGGKNIQYF.

The rearrangement uses TRBV10-2 and TRBJ2-7, with 16 bases aligning to TRBD2. The ends lost 6 bases at V and 0 bases at J; junction bases unmatched: 20. This CDR3 is 22 amino acids long. Germline V gene data show CDR1 as WSHSY and CDR2 as SAAADI. The CDR3 spells CASSSHINAGLAGGPLSYEQYF. In DNA, the CDR3 is TGCGCCAGCAGCTCCCATATTAACGCGGGACTAGCGGGAGGGCCCCTCTCCTACGAGCAGTACTTC.

V usage is TRBV14 and J usage is TRBJ2-6; possibly TRBD1 or TRBD2 for D (5 bases each). The V end was cut by 5 bases, the J end by 4 bases, with 12 bases between. This CDR3 has 15 amino acids. From germline, CDR1 is SGHDN and CDR2 FVKESK. The CDR3 spells CASSGTGPGANVLTF. In nucleotides, the CDR3 is TGTGCCAGCAGCGGCACGGGGCCCGGGGCCAACGTCCTGACTTTC.

This rearrangement joins TRBV5-6 to TRBJ1-2; the D is unclear. Germline V gene lookup returns CDR1 SGHDT and CDR2 YYEEEE. V was cut by 0 bases and J by 4 bases, with 13 bases left in between. The CDR3 extends over 15 amino acids. In nucleotides, the CDR3 is TGTGCCAGCAGCTTGGCCAATAAGAGTTGCTATGGCTACACCTTC. Protein product: CASSLANKSCYGYTF.

The rearrangement uses TRBV2 and TRBJ1-5; 8 positions agree with TRBD1. Germline V gene sequence: CDR1 SNHLY, CDR2 FYNNEI. V gave up 1 base and J gave up 4 bases; unmatched junction bases: 3. This CDR3 has 15 residues. The DNA of the CDR3 is TGTGCCAGCAGTGAAGACCGACAGGGGAATCAGCCCCAGCATTTT. It specifies CASSEDRQGNQPQHF.

The rearrangement joins TRBV14 to TRBJ2-2; D is possibly TRBD2 (5 bases). Trimming removed 2 bases from V and 5 bases from J, with 15 bases in between. CDR3 length equals 16 residues. Germline values: CDR1 SGHDN, CDR2 FVKESK. CDR3 residues: CASSQILAPITGELFF. The DNA of the CDR3 is TGTGCCAGCAGCCAAATCCTAGCACCAATTACCGGGGAGCTGTTTTTT.

The chain joins TRBV2 to TRBJ2-1; 7 nucleotides align to TRBD2. The germline CDR1 and CDR2 sequences are SNHLY and FYNNEI. The CDR3 runs 17 residues. V lost 6 bases and J lost 4; bases outside the gene matches: 15. CDR3 sequence: CASSNRPPGLRYNEQFF. The DNA for the CDR3 is TGTGCCAGCAGCAATCGACCCCCGGGACTACGTTACAATGAGCAGTTCTTC.

This clone was seen once. The chain carries TRBV30 and TRBJ1-6; 10 positions agree with TRBD1. The CDR3 contains 16 residues. In germline, CDR1 is GTSNPN, CDR2 SVGIG (reference sequence). V was clipped by 5 bases and J by 3 bases; unmatched bases: 7. In nucleotides, the CDR3 is TGTGCCTGGTCCCCCGGGACAGGGGACTATAATTCACCCCTCCACTTT. Translating it yields CAWSPGTGDYNSPLHF.

V usage is TRBV29-1 and J usage is TRBJ2-3; D gene uncertain. This CDR3 is built from 14 residues. The V end was cut by 4 bases, the J end by 2 bases, with 13 bases between. The germline V gene has CDR1 SQVTM and CDR2 ANQGSEA. This chain's CDR3 is CSVGSLGFTDTQYF. In DNA form, the CDR3 reads TGCAGCGTTGGGTCCCTCGGATTCACAGATACGCAGTATTTT.